This TCR beta chain was observed in a study of beta chain features in type 1 diabetes. Findings and caveats of the study: In every one of the four CD4+ subsets, TCRB CDR3s were moderately but significantly shorter in Type 1 diabetes patients.

Investigators reverse transcribed all isolated RNA, so they sequenced expressed TCRB transcripts. Clones were sequenced by immunoSEQ multiplex PCR, and TCRdb holds only the in-frame ones, with some missing. The table includes approximately 600,000 clones, 12% detected once. There are 13 residues in the CDR3. Between the trimmed V and J ends, which lost 0 bases and 12 bases, there was a span of 18 bases. CDR1 GTSNPN and CDR2 SVGIG come from the germline V gene (reference sequence). One heparinised draw, averaging roughly 0.12 L, was taken per donor. This clone was seen a handful of times. The antigen is unknown.

The TCR originated in a man between 25 and 39 years old with type 1 diabetes. The V and J genes are TRBV30 and TRBJ2-7; D possibly corresponds to TRBD1 (6 bases). Material for sequencing was naive CD4+ T cells from blood. CDR3 in DNA: TGTGCCTGGAGTGTAACAGGGCAGGAAGGTTGGTACTTC. Translating it yields CAWSVTGQEGWYF.